This T cell receptor (beta chain) was found in a study of blood T cell repertoires in COVID-19. Study-wide background: T cells, B-cell-depleted T cells, or PBMCs supplied cDNA or gDNA.

Methods used by the authors: By means of reference gene primer amplification, nucleated cell counts were estimated. The method was immunoSEQ multiplex PCR; TCRdb's version includes in-frame clones alone and lacks a portion of them. That table supplies the V and J calls and clone size; D and trimming were determined from the DNA. Of more than 140,000 clones listed, approximately 86% were seen once; the top ten hold about 1.6%. This CDR3 has 15 residues. The germline V gene has CDR1 MNHNY and CDR2 SVGAGI (reference sequence). The junction had 6 bases not matched to a gene; V was cut back by 4 bases and J by 2 bases.

Sequenced: peripheral blood. V usage is TRBV6-6 and J usage is TRBJ1-2, with 8 bases lining up with TRBD1. The TCR originated in a woman in her sixties with acute or convalescent COVID-19. The CDR3 reads CASSLRTGQNYGYTF. DNA for the CDR3: TGTGCCAGCAGTTTGAGGACAGGGCAGAACTATGGCTACACCTTC.